This TCR beta chain was recovered during a study of T cell clonotyping in hematopoietic cell transplantation. Recipients were bled about 28 days pretransplant and at posttransplant days 30, 100, 180. Details on this clone: Its antigen is not identified.

Broader study findings: After transplant, recipient diversity fell while pathologically expanded clonotypes grew through day 180. CD4 and CD8 repertoire contributions could not be separated without sorting.

Germline-derived CDR1 and CDR2 are SGHDT and YYEEEE. CDR3 length: 14 amino acids. The V gene lost 3 bases and the J gene lost 2 bases, with 12 bases spanning the gap. Some clones are missing from TCRdb's copy, which holds only in-frame ones; the method was immunoSEQ multiplex PCR. The profile shows a few thousand clones, roughly four fifths of them singletons. The sequence came from a male patient aged 50 to 59 who had an allogeneic stem cell transplant from a related donor, so the T cells may come from the graft donor. Some clones in this sample may be carry-over from other donors' samples. This chain links TRBV5-6 with TRBJ2-7; D is unclear. This material consisted of PBMCs, taken 100 days after allogeneic stem cell transplant. The CDR3 DNA follows: TGTGCCAGCAGCTCGGACGGTTCCCCCTACGAGCAGTACTTC. Translated, it gives CASSSDGSPYEQYF.